This T cell receptor (beta chain) stems from a study of T cell changes during pregnancy in multiple sclerosis (dated by TCRdb to about 2019). Background on the whole study: The study looked at changes in the T cell repertoire across pregnancy in women with multiple sclerosis.

Library construction relied on the immunoSEQ multiplex PCR assay. TCRdb's version of the immuneACCESS table is confined to in-frame rearrangements and falls short of the full clone set. An unresolved V gene accounts for under half of the shortfall where checked; the remainder is of unknown origin. The sample records about 36,000 clones, about 91% of which are singletons. The leading ten clones occupy 0.45% to 0.5% of the sample. The germline V and J ends show losses of 4 bases and 3 bases respectively, and no gene match explains 6 bases of the junction. CDR1 MNHEY and CDR2 SMNVEV are derived from the germline V gene (reference sequence). The CDR3 spans 16 residues, from the cysteine through the phenylalanine. Only the CDR3 region is kept as DNA, spanning 48 bases read in frame from base 1. The count of this clone is one. Its antigen remains unidentified. One base away there is no much larger clone; base qualities are not given.

The sample was CD4+ T cells from peripheral blood mononuclear cells, taken after pregnancy. The source is a female donor with multiple sclerosis, enrolled in a pregnancy study. The V and J segments used are TRBV27 and TRBJ2-1; 10 central bases correspond to TRBD2. The DNA sequence is TGTGCCAGCAGTTCAATAGCGGGGGGAAACTACAATGAGCAGTTCTTC. Its product reads: CASSSIAGGNYNEQFF.